The present T cell receptor beta chain was sequenced within a study of CD4 T cells in relation to SARS-CoV-2 and coronaviruses. CD4+ T cells from unexposed donors were obtained before the COVID-19 pandemic (2011-2018). After less than 11 days of culture, CD4+ T cells were isolated. This CDR3 is 12 amino acids long. Trimming pared 4 bases from V and 6 bases from J, leaving 7 bases between. Looked up from germline, CDR1 is ENHRY and CDR2 is SYGVKD. This table comes from immunoSEQ multiplex PCR, and its TCRdb copy is limited to in-frame clones, with some not included. The sample contains 25,000 or so clones, around two thirds of which appear only once. The study, taken as a whole, reports: Each donor contributed either pre-pandemic or post-infection samples, not both.

This clone turned up a few times. What it binds is not known. The sequence came from a human donor in good health. The source material was CD4+ T cells from PBMCs, cultured in vitro. The gene calls are TRBV10-3 and TRBJ1-3, with D possibly TRBD1 on 5 matching bases. Here the CDR3 reads CAISVGENTIYF. DNA of the CDR3: TGTGCCATCAGTGTAGGGGAAAACACCATATATTTT.